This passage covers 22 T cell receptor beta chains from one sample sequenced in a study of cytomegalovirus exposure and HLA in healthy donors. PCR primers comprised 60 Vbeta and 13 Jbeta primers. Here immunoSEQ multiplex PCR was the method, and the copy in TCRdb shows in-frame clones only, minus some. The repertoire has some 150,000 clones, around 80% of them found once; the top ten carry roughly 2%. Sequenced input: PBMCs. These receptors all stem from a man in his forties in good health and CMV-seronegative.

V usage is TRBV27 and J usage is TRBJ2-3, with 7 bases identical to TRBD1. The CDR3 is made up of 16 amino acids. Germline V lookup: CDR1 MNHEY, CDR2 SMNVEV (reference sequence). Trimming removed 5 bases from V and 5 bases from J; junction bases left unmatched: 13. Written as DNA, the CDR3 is TGTGCCAGCAGTCCCCTCGGGGTACCAGGGGGAGATACGCAGTATTTT. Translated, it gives CASSPLGVPGGDTQYF.

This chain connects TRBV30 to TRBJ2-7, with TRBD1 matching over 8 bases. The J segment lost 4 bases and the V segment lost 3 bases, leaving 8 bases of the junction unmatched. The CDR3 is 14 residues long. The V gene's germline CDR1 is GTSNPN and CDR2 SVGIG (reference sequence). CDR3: CAWRGRQGRYEQYF. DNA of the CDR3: TGTGCCTGGAGGGGAAGACAGGGGAGGTACGAGCAGTACTTC.

DNA of the CDR3: TGTGCCAGCAGCGTAGGCCCTAGCGTCTCCTACGAGCAGTACTTC. As protein: CASSVGPSVSYEQYF. This chain uses TRBV7-2 with TRBJ2-7, with D possibly TRBD2 on 6 matching bases. The CDR3 contains 15 residues. Germline CDR1 SGHTA, CDR2 FQGNSA. The V end was cut by 5 bases, the J end by 0 bases, with 14 bases between.

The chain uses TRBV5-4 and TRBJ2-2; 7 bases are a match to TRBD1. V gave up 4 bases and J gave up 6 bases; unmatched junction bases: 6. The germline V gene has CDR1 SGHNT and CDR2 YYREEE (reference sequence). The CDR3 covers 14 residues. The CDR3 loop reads CASSSRQGAGELFF. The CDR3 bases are TGTGCCAGCAGCAGCCGACAGGGAGCCGGGGAGCTGTTTTTT.

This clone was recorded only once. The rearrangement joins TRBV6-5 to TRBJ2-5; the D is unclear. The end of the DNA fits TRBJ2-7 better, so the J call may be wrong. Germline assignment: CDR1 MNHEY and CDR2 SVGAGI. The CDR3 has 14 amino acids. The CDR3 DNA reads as TGTGCCAGCAGTTACTCAGGAGTCTCCTACGAGCAGTACTTC. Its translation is CASSYSGVSYEQYF.

CDR3 in DNA: TGTGCCAGCAGCTTGGGACTAGCGGGAGGCGGGGATACGCAGTATTTT. It is translated as CASSLGLAGGGDTQYF. The rearrangement uses TRBV7-2 and TRBJ2-3, with 15 bases fitting TRBD2. V dropped 3 bases and J dropped 6; count of bases not matched to a gene: 4. The germline CDR1 and CDR2 sequences are SGHTA and FQGNSA. This CDR3 has 16 amino acids.

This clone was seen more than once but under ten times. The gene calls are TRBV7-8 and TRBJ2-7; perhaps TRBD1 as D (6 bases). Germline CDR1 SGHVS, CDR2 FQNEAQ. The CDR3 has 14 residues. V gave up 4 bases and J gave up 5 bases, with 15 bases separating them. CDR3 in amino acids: CASSSGASGHEQYF. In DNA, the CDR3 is TGTGCCAGCAGCTCAGGGGCCAGCGGCCACGAGCAGTACTTC.

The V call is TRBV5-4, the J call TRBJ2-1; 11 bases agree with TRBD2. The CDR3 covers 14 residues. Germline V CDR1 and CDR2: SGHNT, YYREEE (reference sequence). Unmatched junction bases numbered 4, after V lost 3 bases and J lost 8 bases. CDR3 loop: CASSSDSGRDEQFF. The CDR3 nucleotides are TGTGCCAGCAGCTCGGATAGCGGGAGGGATGAGCAGTTCTTC.

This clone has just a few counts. The CDR3 spells CASSEGTGAIYNEQFF. The CDR3 DNA sequence: TGTGCCAGCAGCGAGGGGACAGGGGCCATTTACAATGAGCAGTTCTTC. The chain recombines TRBV9 with TRBJ2-1; 10 bases map to TRBD1. Germline V gene sequence: CDR1 SGDLS, CDR2 YYNGEE. The V and J ends lost 3 bases and 4 bases, in that order; junction bases with no gene match: 7. This CDR3 is built from 16 residues.

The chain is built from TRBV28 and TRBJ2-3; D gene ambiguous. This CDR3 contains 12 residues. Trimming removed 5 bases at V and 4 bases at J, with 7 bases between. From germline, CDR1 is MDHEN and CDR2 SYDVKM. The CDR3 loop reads CASSLLPDTQYF. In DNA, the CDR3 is TGTGCCAGCAGTCTTCTTCCAGATACGCAGTATTTT.

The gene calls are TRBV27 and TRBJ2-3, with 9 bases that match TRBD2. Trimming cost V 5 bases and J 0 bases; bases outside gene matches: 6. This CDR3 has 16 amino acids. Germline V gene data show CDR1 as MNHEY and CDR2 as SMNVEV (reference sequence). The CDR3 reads CASSRRTSVSTDTQYF. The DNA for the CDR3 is TGTGCCAGCAGTCGAAGGACTAGCGTTAGCACAGATACGCAGTATTTT.

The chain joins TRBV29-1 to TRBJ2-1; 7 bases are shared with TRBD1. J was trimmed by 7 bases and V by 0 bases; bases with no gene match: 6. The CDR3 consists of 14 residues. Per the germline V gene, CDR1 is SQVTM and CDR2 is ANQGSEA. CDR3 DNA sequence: TGCAGCGTTGAAGACGCGGACAGGCCGAATGAGCAGTTCTTC. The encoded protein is CSVEDADRPNEQFF.

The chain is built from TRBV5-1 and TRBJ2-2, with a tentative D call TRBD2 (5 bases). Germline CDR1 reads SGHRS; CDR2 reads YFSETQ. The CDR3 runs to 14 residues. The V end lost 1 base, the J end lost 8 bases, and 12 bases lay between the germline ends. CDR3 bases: TGCGCCAGCAGCTTGACCGGACTTGCGGGGGAGCTGTTTTTT. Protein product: CASSLTGLAGELFF.

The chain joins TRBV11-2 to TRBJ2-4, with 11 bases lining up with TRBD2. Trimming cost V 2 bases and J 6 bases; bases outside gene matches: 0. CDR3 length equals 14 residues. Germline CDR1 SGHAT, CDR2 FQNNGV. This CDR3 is CASSLLAGGNIQYF. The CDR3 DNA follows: TGTGCCAGCAGCTTACTAGCGGGGGGAAACATTCAGTACTTC.

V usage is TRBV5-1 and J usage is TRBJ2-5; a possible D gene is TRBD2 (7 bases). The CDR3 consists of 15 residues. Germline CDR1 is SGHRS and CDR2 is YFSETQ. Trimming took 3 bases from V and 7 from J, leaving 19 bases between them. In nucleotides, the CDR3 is TGCGCCAGCAGCTGGAGGGGGGGAGGCTCAGGGACCCAGTACTTC. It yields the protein CASSWRGGGSGTQYF.

Here the CDR3 reads CASSSWTSGRGEEFF. CDR3 DNA: TGTGCCAGCAGTTCTTGGACTAGCGGGAGAGGGGAGGAGTTCTTC. The chain couples TRBV28 to TRBJ2-1, with TRBD2 identical over 13 bases. V shed 4 bases and J 14 bases; nucleotides not matched to a gene: 11. The CDR3 contains 15 residues. Germline V CDR1 and CDR2: MDHEN, SYDVKM.

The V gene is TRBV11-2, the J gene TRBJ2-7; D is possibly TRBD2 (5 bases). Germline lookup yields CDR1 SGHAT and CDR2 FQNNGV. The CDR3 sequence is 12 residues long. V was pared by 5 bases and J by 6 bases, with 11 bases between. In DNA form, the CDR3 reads TGTGCCAGCAGCCGGTGGACTTCCGAGCAGTACTTC. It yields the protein CASSRWTSEQYF.

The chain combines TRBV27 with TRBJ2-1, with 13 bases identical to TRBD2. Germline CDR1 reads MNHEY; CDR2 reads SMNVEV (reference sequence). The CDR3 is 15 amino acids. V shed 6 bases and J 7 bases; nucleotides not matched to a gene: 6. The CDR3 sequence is CASRLLAGGINEQFF. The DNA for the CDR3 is TGTGCCAGCAGATTACTAGCGGGAGGGATTAATGAGCAGTTCTTC.

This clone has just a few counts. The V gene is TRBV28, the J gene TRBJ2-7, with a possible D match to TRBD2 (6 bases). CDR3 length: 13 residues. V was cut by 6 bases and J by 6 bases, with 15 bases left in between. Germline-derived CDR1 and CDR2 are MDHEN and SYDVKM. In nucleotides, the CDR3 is TGTGCCAGCAGGGAAGTGGCGGGAACCGAGCAGTACTTC. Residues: CASREVAGTEQYF.

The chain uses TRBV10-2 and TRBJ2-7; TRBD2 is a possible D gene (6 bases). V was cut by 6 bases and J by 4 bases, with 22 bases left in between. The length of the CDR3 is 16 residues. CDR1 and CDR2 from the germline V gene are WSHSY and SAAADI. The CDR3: CASRDYAGTKSYEQYF. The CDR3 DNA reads TGCGCCAGCAGAGATTACGCGGGGACCAAATCTTACGAGCAGTACTTC.

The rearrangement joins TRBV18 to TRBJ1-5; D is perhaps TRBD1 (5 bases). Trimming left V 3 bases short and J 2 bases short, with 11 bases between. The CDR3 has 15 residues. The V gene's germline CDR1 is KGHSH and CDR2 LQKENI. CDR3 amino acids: CASSPQGVGNQPQHF. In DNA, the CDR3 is TGTGCCAGCTCACCGCAGGGCGTTGGCAATCAGCCCCAGCATTTT.

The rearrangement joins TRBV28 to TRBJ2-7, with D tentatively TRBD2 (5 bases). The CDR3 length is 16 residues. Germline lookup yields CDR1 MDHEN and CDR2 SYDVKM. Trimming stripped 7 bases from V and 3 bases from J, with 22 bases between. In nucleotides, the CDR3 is TGTGCCAGCACCATCCCGGGTGGGGTTGAGGGCTACGAGCAGTACTTC. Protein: CASTIPGGVEGYEQYF.